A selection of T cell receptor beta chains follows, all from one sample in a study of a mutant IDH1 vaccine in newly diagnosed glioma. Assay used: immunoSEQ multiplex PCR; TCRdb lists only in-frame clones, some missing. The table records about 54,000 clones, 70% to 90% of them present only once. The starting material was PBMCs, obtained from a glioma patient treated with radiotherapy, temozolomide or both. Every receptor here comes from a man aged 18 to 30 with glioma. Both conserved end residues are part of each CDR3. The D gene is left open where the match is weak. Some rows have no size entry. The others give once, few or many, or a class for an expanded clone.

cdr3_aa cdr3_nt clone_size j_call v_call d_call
CATSSRGGAETQYF TGTGCCACCAGCTCCAGAGGGGGGGCGGAGACCCAGTACTTC - TRBJ2-5 TRBV15 -
CASSDRSNTEAFF TGTGCCAGCAGTGACAGGTCGAACACTGAAGCTTTCTTT - TRBJ1-1 TRBV6-4 -
CASSSDEGSYYGYTF TGTGCCAGTAGTAGCGACGAGGGGTCTTACTATGGCTACACCTTC - TRBJ1-2 TRBV19 -
CASIGDTGELFF TGTGCCAGCATCGGGGACACCGGGGAGCTGTTTTTT - TRBJ2-2 TRBV6-5 -
CASSDTGDLNTEAFF TGTGCCAGCAGCGACACAGGGGACCTGAACACTGAAGCTTTCTTT - TRBJ1-1 TRBV5-4 TRBD1
CASSGQGAVGYTF TGTGCCAGCAGCGGACAGGGGGCGGTTGGCTACACCTTC - TRBJ1-2 TRBV27 TRBD1
CASSRPGQGEKEQYF TGTGCCAGTAGTAGGCCGGGACAGGGGGAGAAGGAGCAGTACTTC - TRBJ2-7 TRBV19 TRBD1
CASRLSSWGDTQYF TGTGCCAGCAGACTGTCGAGTTGGGGAGATACGCAGTATTTT - TRBJ2-3 TRBV14 -
CAWSVKAGGRSEQYF TGTGCCTGGAGTGTGAAGGCGGGGGGTAGGAGCGAGCAGTACTTC - TRBJ2-7 TRBV30 TRBD2
CASSRTTEGINEKLFF TGTGCCAGCAGCAGGACGACCGAGGGGATTAATGAAAAACTGTTTTTT - TRBJ1-4 TRBV7-9 -
CASSLFGTASSYEQYF TGTGCCAGCAGCTTATTTGGGACTGCAAGCTCCTACGAGCAGTACTTC once TRBJ2-7 TRBV7-2 -
CASSGTAGGAGELFF TGTGCCAGCAGTGGTACGGCGGGAGGGGCCGGGGAGCTGTTTTTT - TRBJ2-2 TRBV25-1 TRBD2
CASSTEAYGYTF TGTGCCAGCAGCACAGAGGCCTATGGCTACACCTTC - TRBJ1-2 TRBV27 -
CASDAVGQTSHSYEQYF TGTGCCAGCGATGCGGTCGGGCAGACTTCTCACTCCTACGAGCAGTACTTC - TRBJ2-7 TRBV2 -
CASRRGTEAFF TGTGCCAGCAGGAGGGGCACTGAAGCTTTCTTT - TRBJ1-1 TRBV2 -
CASSLGQEPRGYTF TGTGCCAGCAGCTTAGGACAAGAGCCTCGTGGCTACACCTTC once TRBJ1-2 TRBV7-8 -
CAISESSAGYNSPLHF TGTGCCATCAGTGAATCCTCGGCGGGCTATAATTCACCCCTCCACTTT - TRBJ1-6 TRBV10-3 -
CASSSRSGSGNTIYF TGCGCCAGCAGCTCCCGGTCCGGGTCTGGAAACACCATATATTTT - TRBJ1-3 TRBV5-1 -
CAWSLGEPYEQYF TGTGCCTGGAGTTTGGGGGAACCCTACGAGCAGTACTTC - TRBJ2-7 TRBV30 -
CASSLVGAEDTEAFF TGTGCCAGCAGCTTAGTGGGGGCTGAAGACACTGAAGCTTTCTTT few TRBJ1-1 TRBV7-9 -
CASSPKGGNTIYF TGTGCCAGCAGCCCCAAGGGGGGAAACACCATATATTTT - TRBJ1-3 TRBV5-4 -
CASSESRGAYGYTF TGTGCCAGCAGTGAATCTAGGGGTGCCTATGGCTACACCTTC once TRBJ1-2 TRBV2 -
CATALASGGYEQYF TGTGCCACCGCTCTGGCTAGCGGGGGGTACGAGCAGTACTTC few TRBJ2-7 TRBV6-1 TRBD2
CATKPGAVAYGYTF TGTGCCACCAAACCCGGGGCGGTAGCCTATGGCTACACCTTC - TRBJ1-2 TRBV27 -
CASSPGANVLTF TGTGCCAGCAGCCCTGGGGCCAACGTCCTGACTTTC - TRBJ2-6 TRBV14 -
CASSWTVSNQPQHF TGTGCCAGCAGCTGGACGGTTAGCAATCAGCCCCAGCATTTT - TRBJ1-5 TRBV28 -
CASSVGAVHTGELFF TGTGCCAGCAGCGTAGGAGCGGTCCACACCGGGGAGCTGTTTTTT - TRBJ2-2 TRBV9 -
CASSEDRGYEQYF TGTGCCAGCAGTGAGGACAGGGGATACGAGCAGTACTTC - TRBJ2-7 TRBV2 TRBD1
CASSLYPLSAYGYTF TGTGCCAGCAGTTTATACCCACTGTCGGCCTATGGCTACACCTTC - TRBJ1-2 TRBV27 -
CASSSYGLVQTQYF TGTGCCAGCAGCTCCTATGGACTAGTCCAGACCCAGTACTTC few TRBJ2-5 TRBV11-2 TRBD2
CASSSTSSYEQYF TGCGCCAGCAGCTCCACATCATCCTACGAGCAGTACTTC - TRBJ2-7 TRBV5-1 -
CASRLHEHLREQYF TGTGCCAGCAGGCTTCACGAGCACCTTCGGGAGCAGTACTTC - TRBJ2-7 TRBV5-4 -
CASTPGRVNTEAFF TGTGCCAGCACCCCGGGGAGAGTGAACACTGAAGCTTTCTTT - TRBJ1-1 TRBV2 -
CASSPVLGDGYTF TGTGCCAGCTCACCCGTTCTAGGGGATGGCTACACCTTC - TRBJ1-2 TRBV18 -
CASSFGLAAYEQYF TGTGCCAGCAGCTTCGGTTTGGCTGCCTACGAGCAGTACTTC few TRBJ2-7 TRBV2 -
CASSPSLHTTEAFF TGTGCCAGCAGCCCCTCTCTGCATACCACTGAAGCTTTCTTT - TRBJ1-1 TRBV7-9 -
CASSSSGQGTREQFF TGCGCCAGCAGTTCCTCGGGACAGGGGACCAGGGAGCAGTTCTTC - TRBJ2-1 TRBV5-1 TRBD1
CASSLGPDGGREQYF TGTGCCAGCAGCTTGGGGCCTGACGGGGGAAGGGAGCAGTACTTC - TRBJ2-7 TRBV5-4 -
CASSKETLNTEAFF TGTGCCAGTAGTAAGGAGACGTTGAACACTGAAGCTTTCTTT - TRBJ1-1 TRBV19 -
CASSQISSYEQYF TGCGCCAGCAGCCAAATTAGCTCCTACGAGCAGTACTTC many TRBJ2-7 TRBV5-1 -
CASRHDRGYTF TGTGCCAGTAGACACGACCGTGGCTACACCTTC - TRBJ1-2 TRBV19 -
CASSPLISDYEQYF TGTGCCAGCTCACCACTGATTTCCGATTACGAGCAGTACTTC - TRBJ2-7 TRBV18 -
CASSPRQSSGANVLTF TGCGCCAGCAGCCCTCGACAGAGCTCTGGGGCCAACGTCCTGACTTTC - TRBJ2-6 TRBV5-1 -
CASSPTGGTGNTIYF TGTGCCAGCAGCCCAACAGGGGGCACCGGAAACACCATATATTTT - TRBJ1-3 TRBV7-6 TRBD1
CASSPGQGNSETQYF TGTGCCAGCTCACCAGGACAGGGAAATAGCGAGACCCAGTACTTC - TRBJ2-5 TRBV18 TRBD1
CASSPSRAGDTQYF TGTGCCAGCTCACCAAGCAGGGCGGGAGATACGCAGTATTTT once TRBJ2-3 TRBV18 -
CASSSTGGPYNEQFF TGTGCCAGCAGTTCCACAGGGGGCCCCTACAATGAGCAGTTCTTC - TRBJ2-1 TRBV27 TRBD1
CASSLARDLRDNEQFF TGCGCCAGCAGCTTGGCCAGGGACCTTCGAGACAATGAGCAGTTCTTC - TRBJ2-1 TRBV5-1 -
CASSFTGTLGWEQYF TGTGCCAGCAGCTTTACCGGGACTCTGGGGTGGGAGCAGTACTTC - TRBJ2-7 TRBV7-2 -
CASSDSPGNTEAFF TGTGCCAGCAGTGACTCCCCCGGGAACACTGAAGCTTTCTTT - TRBJ1-1 TRBV6-4 -
CASSQDWAGGPTDTQYF TGCGCCAGCAGCCAAGATTGGGCGGGGGGGCCCACAGATACGCAGTATTTT - TRBJ2-3 TRBV4-3 TRBD2
CASSDQPSSSYEQYF TGTGCCAGCAGTGATCAGCCTTCAAGCTCCTACGAGCAGTACTTC - TRBJ2-7 TRBV27 -
CASSSRGRHVLGDTQYF TGTGCCAGCAGCTCCCGAGGGCGGCATGTTCTAGGAGATACGCAGTATTTT - TRBJ2-3 TRBV7-8 -
CASRPDSNQPQHF TGCGCCAGCAGGCCAGATAGCAATCAGCCCCAGCATTTT few TRBJ1-5 TRBV5-1 -
CASTTGTEAFF TGCGCCAGTACAACGGGGACTGAAGCTTTCTTT few TRBJ1-1 TRBV5-1 -
CASRLRTSGSYEQYF TGTGCCAGCAGACTACGGACTAGCGGGAGCTACGAGCAGTACTTC once TRBJ2-7 TRBV7-8 TRBD2
CASSPWGQANYGYTF TGCGCCAGCAGCCCGTGGGGACAGGCTAACTATGGCTACACCTTC - TRBJ1-2 TRBV5-1 TRBD1